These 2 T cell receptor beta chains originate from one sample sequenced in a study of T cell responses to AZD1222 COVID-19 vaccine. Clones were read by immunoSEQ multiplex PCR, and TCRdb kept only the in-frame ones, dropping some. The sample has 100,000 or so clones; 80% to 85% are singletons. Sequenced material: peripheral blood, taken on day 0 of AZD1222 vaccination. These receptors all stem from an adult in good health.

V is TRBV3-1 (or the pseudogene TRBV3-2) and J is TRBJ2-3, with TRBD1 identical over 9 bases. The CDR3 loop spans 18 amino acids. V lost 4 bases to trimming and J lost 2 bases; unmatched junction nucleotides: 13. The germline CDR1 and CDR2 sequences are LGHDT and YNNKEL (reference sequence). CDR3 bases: TGTGCCAGCAGCCCTCTACCGGGACAGGGTCTGGTCACAGATACGCAGTATTTT. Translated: CASSPLPGQGLVTDTQYF.

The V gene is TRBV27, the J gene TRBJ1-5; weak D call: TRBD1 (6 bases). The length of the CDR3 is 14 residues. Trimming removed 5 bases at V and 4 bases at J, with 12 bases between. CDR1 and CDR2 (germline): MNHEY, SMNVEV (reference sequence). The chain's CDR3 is CASSLDSDNQPQHF. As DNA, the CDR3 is TGTGCCAGCAGTCTGGACAGCGATAATCAGCCCCAGCATTTT.